Each of the 14 T cell receptor beta chains below was sequenced from the same sample in a study of CD8+ T cells in alopecia areata. RNA was extracted and reverse transcribed into cDNA as the sequencing template. Profiling relied on immunoSEQ multiplex PCR, and the TCRdb table lists in-frame clones only, not all of them. Of over 150,000 clones in the sample, approximately 57% are singletons; the top ten hold around 14%. Treatment indicated: oral pan-JAK inhibitor, 5-10 mg twice daily. The sample in question was CD4+ T cells sorted from blood, obtained at week 24, from a patient treated with tofacitinib. Receptors originate from a human donor with alopecia areata.

There are a few counts of this clone. The V gene is TRBV15, the J gene TRBJ1-2, with 10 nucleotides matching TRBD1. The V gene end was trimmed by 4 bases and the J gene end by 6 bases; junction bases not matched to a gene: 11. The length of the CDR3 is 16 residues. Germline V gene sequence: CDR1 LNHNV, CDR2 YYDKDF (reference sequence). The DNA for the CDR3 is TGTGCCACCAGCACAAGTGGGACAGGGGTGTCTCATGGCTACACCTTC. Translated: CATSTSGTGVSHGYTF. The variable domain in full, with the rest retrieved from reference TRBV15 and TRBJ1-2, is DAMVIQNPRYQVTQFGKPVTLSCSQTLNHNVMYWYQQKSSQAPKLLFHYYDKDFNNEADTPDNFQSRRPNTSFCFLDIRSPGLGDTAMYLCATSTSGTGVSHGYTFGSGTRLTVV.

The J gene is TRBJ2-7, the V gene TRBV7-9; TRBD1 agrees at 7 bases. The CDR3 loop spans 14 amino acids. The germline gives CDR1 SEHNR, CDR2 FQNEAQ (reference sequence). V shed 4 bases and J 4 bases; nucleotides not matched to a gene: 7. CDR3 coding DNA: TGTGCCAGCAGCTCGACGGACAGGATTTACGAGCAGTACTTC. Residues: CASSSTDRIYEQYF.

The J gene is TRBJ1-1, the V gene TRBV15; TRBD1 matches at 7 bases. J gave up 4 bases and V 8 bases, and 7 bases lay outside the gene matches. The CDR3 length is 13 residues. The germline V gene encodes CDR1 LNHNV and CDR2 YYDKDF (reference sequence). The CDR3 spells CATERQGGTEAFF. The CDR3 DNA reads as TGTGCCACCGAGAGACAGGGCGGCACTGAAGCTTTCTTT.

The J gene is TRBJ2-5, the V gene TRBV5-1; 11 bases are a match to TRBD1. Germline V gene lookup returns CDR1 SGHRS and CDR2 YFSETQ. This CDR3 spans 15 amino acids. The ends lost 5 bases at V and 2 bases at J; junction bases unmatched: 5. The DNA of the CDR3 is TGCGCCAGCAGGGAGGGACAGGGGGTACAAGAGACCCAGTACTTC. Translation: CASREGQGVQETQYF.

The sample holds a few counts of this clone. J is TRBJ1-1 and V is TRBV5-4; TRBD1 aligns across 9 bases. This CDR3 has 17 residues. The V and J ends lost 4 bases and 6 bases, in that order; junction bases with no gene match: 16. Germline V CDR1 and CDR2: SGHNT, YYREEE (reference sequence). CDR3 loop: CASSAPPRTGVVAEAFF. CDR3 DNA sequence: TGTGCCAGCAGCGCCCCTCCACGGACAGGGGTGGTCGCTGAAGCTTTCTTT.

The chain couples TRBV6-1 to TRBJ2-3; 9 nucleotides match TRBD1. The CDR3 length is 13 residues. Germline CDR1 MNHNS, CDR2 SASEGT. Trimming cost V 4 bases and J 5 bases; bases outside gene matches: 1. For the CDR3, the DNA is TGTGCCAGCAGTGCGACAGGGGGAGATACGCAGTATTTT. This translates into CASSATGGDTQYF.

The gene calls are TRBV29-1 and TRBJ1-4, with unresolved D. V lost 6 bases, J lost 8 bases, and 10 bases lay in between. Germline CDR1 is SQVTM and CDR2 is ANQGSEA. The CDR3 totals 11 residues. CDR3 in DNA: TGCAGCGTAGGCCGTTTCGAAAAACTGTTTTTT. Translating it yields CSVGRFEKLFF.

The rearrangement links TRBV4-1 to TRBJ2-3, with D unclear. Germline lookup yields CDR1 MGHRA and CDR2 YSYEKL. Trimming cost V 0 bases and J 4 bases, with 11 bases left between them. The CDR3 loop spans 15 amino acids. The CDR3 DNA sequence: TGCGCCAGCAGCCAAGATGCAGCAAGGGCAGATACGCAGTATTTT. Its protein is CASSQDAARADTQYF.

CDR3 region: CASRPTGPYEQYF. CDR3 bases: TGTGCCAGCAGACCTACGGGCCCCTACGAGCAGTACTTC. The chain couples TRBV6-5 to TRBJ2-7; D is uncertain. This CDR3 comprises 13 residues. Germline CDR1 is MNHEY and CDR2 is SVGAGI. The V end was cut by 6 bases, the J end by 2 bases, with 11 bases between.

This clone has only a few counts. The CDR3 reads CASSPGTGGKETQYF. CDR3 DNA: TGTGCCAGCTCACCCGGGACAGGCGGAAAAGAGACCCAGTACTTC. This chain uses TRBV18 with TRBJ2-5, with 8 nucleotides matching TRBD1. This CDR3 is built from 15 residues. Germline V lookup: CDR1 KGHSH, CDR2 LQKENI. Germline trimming cut 3 bases from V and 3 bases from J; bases unmatched to any gene: 6.

The chain links TRBV2 to TRBJ1-5; no reliable D call. CDR3 size: 15 residues. Germline CDR1 SNHLY, CDR2 FYNNEI. Deletions cut 4 bases from V and 0 bases from J, with 10 bases between. The CDR3 reads CASSASWGSNQPQHF. The CDR3 DNA follows: TGTGCCAGCAGTGCCTCCTGGGGTAGCAATCAGCCCCAGCATTTT.

The table lists this clone with a few counts. The chain uses TRBV5-5 and TRBJ2-6; D is ambiguous. The CDR3 extends over 14 amino acids. Germline values: CDR1 SGHKS, CDR2 YYEKEE (reference sequence). V lost 9 bases, J lost 0 bases, and 10 bases lay in between. CDR3 protein: CATFRSSGANVLTF. CDR3 nucleotides: TGTGCCACCTTCCGAAGCTCTGGGGCCAACGTCCTGACTTTC. Full variable domain (rest looked up from reference TRBV5-5 and TRBJ2-6): DAGVTQSPTHLIKTRGQQVTLRCSPISGHKSVSWYQQVLGQGPQFIFQYYEKEERGRGNFPDRFSARQFPNYSSELNVNALLLGDSALYLCATFRSSGANVLTFGAGSRLTVL.

The chain employs TRBV29-1 and TRBJ1-2; D is uncertain. The CDR3 extends over 14 amino acids. Trimming removed 1 base at V and 4 bases at J, with 13 bases between. Germline values: CDR1 SQVTM, CDR2 ANQGSEA. This chain's CDR3 is CSVEGIEPSYGYTF. DNA for the CDR3: TGCAGCGTTGAAGGTATAGAACCCTCCTATGGCTACACCTTC.

The CDR3 here is CASSFRPTVSYEQYF. CDR3 bases: TGTGCCAGCAGTTTCCGACCAACAGTCTCCTACGAGCAGTACTTC. The chain recombines TRBV27 with TRBJ2-7; D call uncertain. CDR1 MNHEY and CDR2 SMNVEV come from the germline V gene (reference sequence). This CDR3 is 15 amino acids long. V was pared by 3 bases and J by 0 bases, with 12 bases between.